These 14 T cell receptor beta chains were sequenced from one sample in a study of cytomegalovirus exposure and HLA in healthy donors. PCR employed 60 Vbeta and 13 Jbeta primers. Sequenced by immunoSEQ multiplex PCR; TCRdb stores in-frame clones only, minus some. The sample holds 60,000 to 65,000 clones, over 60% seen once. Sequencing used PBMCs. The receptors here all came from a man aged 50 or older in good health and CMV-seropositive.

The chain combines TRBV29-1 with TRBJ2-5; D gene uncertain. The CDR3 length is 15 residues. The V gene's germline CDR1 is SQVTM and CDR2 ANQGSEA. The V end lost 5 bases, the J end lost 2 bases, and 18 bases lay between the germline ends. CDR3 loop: CSVSRSWSLQETQYF. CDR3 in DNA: TGCAGCGTTTCCCGTTCGTGGAGCTTACAAGAGACCCAGTACTTC.

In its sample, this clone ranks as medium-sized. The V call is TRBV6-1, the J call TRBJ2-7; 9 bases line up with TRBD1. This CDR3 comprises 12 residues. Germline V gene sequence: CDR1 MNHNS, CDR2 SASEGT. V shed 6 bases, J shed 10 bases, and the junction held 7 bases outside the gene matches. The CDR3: CASREGQGPQYF. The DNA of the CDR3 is TGTGCCAGCAGGGAGGGACAGGGACCACAGTACTTC.

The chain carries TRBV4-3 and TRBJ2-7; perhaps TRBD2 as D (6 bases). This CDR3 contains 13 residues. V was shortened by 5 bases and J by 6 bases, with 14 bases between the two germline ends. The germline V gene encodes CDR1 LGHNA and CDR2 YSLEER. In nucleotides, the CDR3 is TGCGCCAGCAGCTGGGACGGGAGCTCCGAGCAGTACTTC. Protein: CASSWDGSSEQYF.

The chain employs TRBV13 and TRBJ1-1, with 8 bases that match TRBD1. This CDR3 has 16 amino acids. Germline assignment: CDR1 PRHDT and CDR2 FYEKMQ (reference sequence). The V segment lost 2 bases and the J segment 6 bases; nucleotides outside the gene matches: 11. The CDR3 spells CASSLFTMVQGAEAFF. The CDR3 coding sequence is TGTGCCAGCAGCTTATTCACGATGGTACAGGGGGCTGAAGCTTTCTTT.

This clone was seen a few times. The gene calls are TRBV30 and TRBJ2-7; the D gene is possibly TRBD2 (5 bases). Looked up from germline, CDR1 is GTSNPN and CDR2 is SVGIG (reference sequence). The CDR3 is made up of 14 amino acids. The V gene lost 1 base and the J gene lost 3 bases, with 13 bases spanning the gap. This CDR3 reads CAWSASGSVYEQYF. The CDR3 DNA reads TGTGCCTGGAGTGCAAGCGGCTCTGTCTACGAGCAGTACTTC. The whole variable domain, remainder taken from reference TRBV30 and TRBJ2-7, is SQTIHQWPATLVQPVGSPLSLECTVEGTSNPNLYWYRQAAGRGLQLLFYSVGIGQISSEVPQNLSASRPQDRQFILSSKKLLLSDSGFYLCAWSASGSVYEQYFGPGTRLTVT.

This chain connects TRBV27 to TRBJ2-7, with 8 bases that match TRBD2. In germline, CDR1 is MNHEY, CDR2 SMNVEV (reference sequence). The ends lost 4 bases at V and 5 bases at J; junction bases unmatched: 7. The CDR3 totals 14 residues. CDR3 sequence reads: CASSSPGLGDEQYF. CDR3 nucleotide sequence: TGTGCCAGCAGTTCACCGGGACTAGGCGACGAGCAGTACTTC.

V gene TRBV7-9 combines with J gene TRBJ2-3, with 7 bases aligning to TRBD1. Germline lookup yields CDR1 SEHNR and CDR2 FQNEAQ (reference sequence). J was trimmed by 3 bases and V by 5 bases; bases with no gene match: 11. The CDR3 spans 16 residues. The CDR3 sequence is CASSPSRGMGTDTQYF. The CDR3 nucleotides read TGTGCCAGCAGCCCTTCCAGGGGGATGGGTACAGATACGCAGTATTTT.

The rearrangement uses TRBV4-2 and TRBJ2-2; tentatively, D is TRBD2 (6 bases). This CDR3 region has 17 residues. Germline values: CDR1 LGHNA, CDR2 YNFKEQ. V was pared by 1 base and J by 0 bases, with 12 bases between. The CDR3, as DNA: TGTGCCAGCAGCCAAGTCCCCGGGGGTACGAACACCGGGGAGCTGTTTTTT. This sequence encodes CASSQVPGGTNTGELFF.

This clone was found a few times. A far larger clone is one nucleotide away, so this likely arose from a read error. CDR3 residues: CAKTKDEQFF. CDR3 coding DNA: TGTGCCAAGACAAAGGATGAGCAGTTCTTC. The chain joins TRBV5-4 to TRBJ2-1, with D unresolved. Germline loops: CDR1 SGHNT, CDR2 YYREEE (reference sequence). Deletions cut 9 bases from V and 8 bases from J, with 9 bases between. This CDR3 has 10 amino acids. The entire variable domain, with the rest obtained from reference TRBV5-4 and TRBJ2-1, is as follows: ETGVTQSPTHLIKTRGQQVTLRCSSQSGHNTVSWYQQALGQGPQFIFQYYREEENGRGNFPPRFSGLQFPNYSSELNVNALELDDSALYLCAKTKDEQFFGPGTRLTVL.

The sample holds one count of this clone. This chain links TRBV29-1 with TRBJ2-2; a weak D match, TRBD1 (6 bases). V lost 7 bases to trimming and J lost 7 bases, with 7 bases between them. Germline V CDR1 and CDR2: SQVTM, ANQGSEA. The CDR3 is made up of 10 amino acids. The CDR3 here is CSAGDGELFF. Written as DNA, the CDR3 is TGCAGCGCAGGGGACGGGGAGCTGTTTTTT.

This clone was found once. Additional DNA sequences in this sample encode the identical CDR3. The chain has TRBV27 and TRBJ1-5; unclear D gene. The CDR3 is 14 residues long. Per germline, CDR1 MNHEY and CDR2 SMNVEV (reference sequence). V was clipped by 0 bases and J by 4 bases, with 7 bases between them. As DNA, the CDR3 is TGTGCCAGCAGTTTATCGGGAGGAAATCAGCCCCAGCATTTT. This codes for CASSLSGGNQPQHF.

The CDR3 region has the DNA TGCGCCAGCAGCTTGGGGAGGGGCTTTAACTATGGCTACACCTTC. Translated: CASSLGRGFNYGYTF. The V call is TRBV5-1, the J call TRBJ1-2; possibly TRBD1 for D (5 bases). V was pared by 0 bases and J by 1 base, with 10 bases between. The CDR3 runs to 15 residues. The germline gives CDR1 SGHRS, CDR2 YFSETQ.

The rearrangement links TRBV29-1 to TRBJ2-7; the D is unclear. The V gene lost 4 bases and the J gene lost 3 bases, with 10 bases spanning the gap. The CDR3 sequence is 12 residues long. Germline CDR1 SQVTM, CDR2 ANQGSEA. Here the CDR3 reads CSVGKESYEQYF. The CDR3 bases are TGCAGCGTTGGAAAGGAGAGCTACGAGCAGTACTTC.

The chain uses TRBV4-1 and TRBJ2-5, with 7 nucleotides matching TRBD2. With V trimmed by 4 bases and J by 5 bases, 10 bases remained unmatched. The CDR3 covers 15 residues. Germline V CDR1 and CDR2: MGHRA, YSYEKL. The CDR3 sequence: CASSLREAVGETQYF. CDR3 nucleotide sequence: TGCGCCAGCAGCCTACGGGAGGCGGTGGGGGAGACCCAGTACTTC.